Listed below are T cell receptor beta chains from one sample, sequenced in a study of T cell responses to AZD1222 COVID-19 vaccine. Libraries were prepared by immunoSEQ multiplex PCR; TCRdb keeps only in-frame clonotypes and omits some of them. Of approximately 190,000 clones listed, approximately 91% were seen once; the top ten hold nearly 1%. The material sequenced was peripheral blood, taken on day 0 of AZD1222 vaccination. The source of these receptors is an adult in good health. The CDR3 runs from the conserved cysteine through the conserved F or W. A D gene is named only where the DNA matches it firmly. Clone size is shown for a subset of rows, as once, few, many or a class of expanded clone.

V gene	D gene	J gene	clone size	CDR3 DNA	CDR3 protein
TRBV25-1	TRBD2	TRBJ2-5	NA	TGTGCCAGCGGCACTAGCGTGGGGGGAGAGACCCAGTACTTC	CASGTSVGGETQYF
TRBV6-6	TRBD2	TRBJ2-7	NA	TGTGCCAGCAGTCGTCCGACTAGCGGGTTCTACGAGCAGTACTTC	CASSRPTSGFYEQYF
TRBV5-4	NA	TRBJ2-1	NA	TGTGCCAGCAGCTCATCAAAACTAGCACCTGCTTCCTACAATGAGCAGTTCTTC	CASSSSKLAPASYNEQFF
TRBV5-1	TRBD1	TRBJ2-2	few	TGCGCCAGCAGGGAGCAGGGGGACGGCACCGGGGAGCTGTTTTTT	CASREQGDGTGELFF
TRBV3-1/TRBV3-2	TRBD2	TRBJ2-1	NA	TGTGCCAGCAGCCAAGTAGCGGGAGTGCGTGAGCAGTTCTTC	CASSQVAGVREQFF
TRBV6-5	NA	TRBJ2-7	NA	TGTGCCAGCAGTTACACAAGAGAGTACGAGCAGTACTTC	CASSYTREYEQYF
TRBV6-5	TRBD2	TRBJ2-1	NA	TGTGCCAGCAGTCGGGGACTAGCGGTTACCAATGAGCAGTTCTTC	CASSRGLAVTNEQFF
TRBV29-1	NA	TRBJ2-1	NA	TGCAGCGTTGAAAGGCAGTACAATGAGCAGTTCTTC	CSVERQYNEQFF
TRBV23-1	TRBD1	TRBJ2-1	NA	TGCGCCAGCAGTCGGAAACAGGGGAATTTTACCTACAATGAGCAGTTCTTC	CASSRKQGNFTYNEQFF
TRBV27	TRBD1	TRBJ2-7	NA	TGTGCCAGCAGTTTTGGGACAGCGAGCTCCTACGAGCAGTACTTC	CASSFGTASSYEQYF
TRBV5-1	TRBD2	TRBJ2-3	NA	TGCGCCAGCAGCTTGGATCAGCGGGGGTACACAGATACGCAGTATTTT	CASSLDQRGYTDTQYF
TRBV5-1	NA	TRBJ1-3	NA	TGCGCCAGCAGCGAGGACTCACGCTCTGGAAACACCATATATTTT	CASSEDSRSGNTIYF
TRBV28	NA	TRBJ2-7	NA	TGTGCCAGCAGTTTACGCCGACAGGACTACGAGCAGTACTTC	CASSLRRQDYEQYF
TRBV6-2/TRBV6-3	NA	TRBJ2-3	once	TGTGCCAGCAGTTACTCGACGGGTCCCGTGGCAGATACGCAGTATTTT	CASSYSTGPVADTQYF
TRBV4-3	TRBD1	TRBJ1-5	NA	TGCGCCAGCAGCCAAGAAAGGGACAGGCCCCACCAGCCCCAGCATTTT	CASSQERDRPHQPQHF
TRBV7-9	NA	TRBJ2-7	NA	TGTGCCAGCAGCTTCTCGACCTACGAGCAGTACTTC	CASSFSTYEQYF
TRBV1	NA	TRBJ1-5	medium-sized	TGCACCAGCAGCCAAGATTTTCCGGGACAGGGAGTGATGTATAGCAATCAGCCCCAGCATTTT	CTSSQDFPGQGVMYSNQPQHF
TRBV3-1/TRBV3-2	TRBD2	TRBJ2-7	NA	TGTGCCAGCAGCCCTCTAGCGGGAGGGGGCGAGCAGTACTTC	CASSPLAGGGEQYF
TRBV5-1	NA	TRBJ2-3	NA	TGCGCCAGCAGCTTGCGGGGCACAGATACGCAGTATTTT	CASSLRGTDTQYF
TRBV2	NA	TRBJ1-1	NA	TGTGCCAGCAGTGAATCGGGCGGTGGGAGTACAGCTTTCTTT	CASSESGGGSTAFF
TRBV18	TRBD2	TRBJ2-1	NA	TGTGCCAGCTCACCACAGACTAGCGCCTACAATGAGCAGTTCTTC	CASSPQTSAYNEQFF
TRBV7-2	TRBD2	TRBJ2-5	NA	TGTGCCAGCAGCTCGGACGGGACTAACCAAGAGACCCAGTACTTC	CASSSDGTNQETQYF
TRBV9	TRBD2	TRBJ2-3	NA	TGTGCCAGCAGCTTGAGGACTAGCGGCACAGATACGCAGTATTTT	CASSLRTSGTDTQYF
TRBV7-9	NA	TRBJ1-2	NA	TGTGCCAGCAGGCCAGGGGCACACGATAATGGCTACACCTTC	CASRPGAHDNGYTF
TRBV5-1	NA	TRBJ2-5	few	TGCGCCAGCAGAAGGCTCGGGGGCAGGGGAGCTCAAGAGACCCAGTACTTC	CASRRLGGRGAQETQYF
TRBV11-3	TRBD1	TRBJ1-3	once	TGTGCCAGCAGCGAGGGACAGTCTGGAAACACCATATATTTT	CASSEGQSGNTIYF
TRBV7-9	TRBD1	TRBJ1-4	few	TGTGCCAGCAGACGACAGGGGACAAGGGAAAAACTGTTTTTT	CASRRQGTREKLFF
TRBV6-5	NA	TRBJ1-1	NA	TGTGCCAGCAGCGGGCGGGTAGGGGCCACTGAAGCTTTCTTT	CASSGRVGATEAFF
TRBV5-6	NA	TRBJ1-6	NA	TGTGCCAGCAGCTTGGTGGGTAATTCACCCCTCCACTTT	CASSLVGNSPLHF
TRBV27	NA	TRBJ1-1	NA	TGTGCCAGCAGTTTATCGGCGGTGAAGACTGAAGCTTTCTTT	CASSLSAVKTEAFF
TRBV18	NA	TRBJ1-5	NA	TGTGCCAGCTCACCATGGGGCGGGCAGGGAGGGTCTCAGCCCCAGCATTTT	CASSPWGGQGGSQPQHF
TRBV7-3	NA	TRBJ2-2	NA	TGTGCCAGCAGCCCCACCTTGTGGGGGGAGCTGTTTTTT	CASSPTLWGELFF
TRBV19	NA	TRBJ1-5	NA	TGTGCCAGTAGTGCCAGGACGGTTTATAGCAATCAGCCCCAGCATTTT	CASSARTVYSNQPQHF
TRBV12-3/TRBV12-4	NA	TRBJ2-7	NA	TGTGCCAGCAGTCTGACGAGGGAGCAGTACTTC	CASSLTREQYF
TRBV6-5	NA	TRBJ2-3	NA	TGTGCCAGCAGCCCCATAACCGCCGAACCGGTGAGGTATTTT	CASSPITAEPVRYF
TRBV5-4	NA	TRBJ2-2	NA	TGTGCCAGCAGCTTGGGGAGAACCGGGGAGCTGTTTTTT	CASSLGRTGELFF
TRBV19	NA	TRBJ1-2	NA	TGTGCCAGTAGTATCCAGGACACCTATGGCTACACCTTC	CASSIQDTYGYTF
TRBV5-4	NA	TRBJ1-1	NA	TGTGCCAGCAACAGGAATGGAGGGTTGAACACTGAAGCTTTCTTT	CASNRNGGLNTEAFF
TRBV9	NA	TRBJ1-5	NA	TGTGCCAGCAGCGTAGGGGTCGCGCGCAATCAGCCCCAGCATTTT	CASSVGVARNQPQHF
TRBV25-1	NA	TRBJ1-1	once	TGTGCCAGCACCCCGGGCCCGGGCACTGAAGCTTTCTTT	CASTPGPGTEAFF
TRBV2	TRBD1	TRBJ1-3	NA	TGTGCCAGCAGGGAAACAGGGGGCGAGAGGAACACCATATATTTT	CASRETGGERNTIYF